This record concerns one TCR beta chain sequence. Its antigen remains unknown. Each donor provided at least one pre-ART PBMC sample and at least two post-ART PBMC samples. Sequencing used immunoSEQ v3.0 at survey level. Libraries were prepared by immunoSEQ multiplex PCR; TCRdb keeps only in-frame clonotypes and omits some of them. This sample has about 18,000 clones, with around 80% found just once. This CDR3 region has 14 residues. Trimming stripped 5 bases from V and 6 bases from J, with 15 bases between. CDR1 is MNHEY, CDR2 SMNVEV, per germline (reference sequence). The data were taken from a study of long-term antiretroviral therapy in people with HIV. Findings and caveats of the study: Post-ART samples showed increased diversity that remained below transplant donor control levels.

This receptor was obtained from a woman aged 50 to 60 with HIV. The sequences come from unsorted PBMCs, collected 0.5 years before starting antiretroviral therapy. The rearrangement links TRBV27 to TRBJ2-3; D might be TRBD2 (5 bases). In nucleotides, the CDR3 is TGTGCCAGCAGTACTAGGGCGGGTGCGGATACGCAGTATTTT. Its protein product is CASSTRAGADTQYF.